These 24 T cell receptor beta chains share one sample of origin, sequenced in a study of shared clonotypes between healthy human individuals (dated by TCRdb to 2019 to 2021). Receptor amplification or capture employed the immunoSEQ multiplex PCR assay. TCRdb mirrors the immuneACCESS table, restricted to in-frame sequences. Some clones are absent from its copies; in checked studies, under half trace to an unresolved V gene, and the reason for the others is unknown. This sample gives 2 million to 2.5 million clones in total; approximately 95% of them show up just once. Roughly 0.13% of the sample is held by the ten biggest clonotypes. Source material: naive CD4+ T cells sorted from blood. The cell subset or site label of this sample denotes: CD45RA+ positively selected. The receptors derive from a man aged 18-30 years in good health.

Comment on this clone: This may stem from a read error, because a much larger clone lies one nucleotide away. Other DNA sequences in the sample encode the same CDR3. This chain links TRBV5-4 with TRBJ1-5; TRBD1 might be the D (6 bases). V was pared by 2 bases and J by 1 base, with 7 bases between. CDR3 length: 14 residues. Germline lookup yields CDR1 SGHNT and CDR2 YYREEE (reference sequence). CDR3 region: CASSLQGSNQPQHF. Here the CDR3 DNA reads TGTGCCAGCAGCTTACAGGGAAGCAATCAGCCCCAGCATTTT.

This chain connects TRBV6-5 to TRBJ2-1; D not resolved. Germline lookup yields CDR1 MNHEY and CDR2 SVGAGI. V lost 11 bases and J 4 bases, leaving 9 bases between the germline ends. The CDR3 spans 11 residues. The CDR3: CAARGYNEQFF. DNA of the CDR3: TGTGCCGCACGCGGTTACAATGAGCAGTTCTTC.

The J gene is TRBJ1-1, the V gene TRBV29-1; unclear D gene. Germline CDR1 and CDR2: SQVTM and ANQGSEA. The CDR3 totals 11 residues. Trimming took off 7 bases at V and 0 bases at J, with 6 bases between the two ends. CDR3 DNA sequence: TGCAGCGGGGATTTGAACACTGAAGCTTTCTTT. It translates to CSGDLNTEAFF.

This chain links TRBV30 with TRBJ2-5; D is unresolved. CDR3 length: 13 residues. The germline V and J ends were trimmed by 2 bases and 2 bases, with 9 bases remaining between them. Germline loops: CDR1 GTSNPN, CDR2 SVGIG (reference sequence). The chain's CDR3 is CAWSPGSQETQYF. The CDR3 bases are TGTGCCTGGAGTCCCGGATCGCAAGAGACCCAGTACTTC.

V and J are TRBV29-1 and TRBJ1-2, with D uncertain. The germline V gene has CDR1 SQVTM and CDR2 ANQGSEA. The V and J ends lost 7 bases and 4 bases respectively, with 16 bases between them. This CDR3 is built from 13 residues. The CDR3 nucleotides read TGCAGCGCAACCGTCGGGGTGGGCTATGGCTACACCTTC. This codes for CSATVGVGYGYTF. Full variable domain (missing parts from reference TRBV29-1 and TRBJ1-2): SAVISQKPSRDICQRGTSLTIQCQVDSQVTMMFWYRQQPGQSLTLIATANQGSEATYESGFVIDKFPISRPNLTFSTLTVSNMSPEDSSIYLCSATVGVGYGYTFGSGTRLTVV.

The rearrangement links TRBV10-1 to TRBJ1-4; 9 bases align to TRBD1. The CDR3 extends over 13 amino acids. CDR1 and CDR2 (germline): WNHNN, SYGVQD (reference sequence). J gave up 7 bases and V 4 bases, and 1 base lay outside the gene matches. Here the CDR3 DNA reads TGCGCCAGCAGTGTGACAGGGGGTGAAAAACTGTTTTTT. Its translation is CASSVTGGEKLFF.

This chain connects TRBV30 to TRBJ1-6; a weak D match, TRBD1 (5 bases). Trimming removed 0 bases from V and 13 bases from J, with 16 bases in between. Germline CDR1 reads GTSNPN; CDR2 reads SVGIG (reference sequence). There are 14 residues in the CDR3. CDR3 sequence (DNA): TGTGCCTGGAGTGTAACGGGGGGAGTTTCGCCCCTCCACTTT. Protein product: CAWSVTGGVSPLHF. Filled out from reference TRBV30 and TRBJ1-6, the complete variable domain reads SQTIHQWPATLVQPVGSPLSLECTVEGTSNPNLYWYRQAAGRGLQLLFYSVGIGQISSEVPQNLSASRPQDRQFILSSKKLLLSDSGFYLCAWSVTGGVSPLHFGNGTRLTVT.

The CDR3 region is CASSALAGVGAEQFF. CDR3 bases: TGCGCCAGCAGCGCCCTAGCGGGAGTAGGAGCTGAGCAGTTCTTC. The V gene is TRBV5-1, the J gene TRBJ2-1; 10 nucleotides agree with TRBD2. Germline CDR1 and CDR2: SGHRS and YFSETQ. This CDR3 spans 15 amino acids. The V and J ends lost 4 bases and 9 bases, in that order; junction bases with no gene match: 10. Combining the CDR3 with reference TRBV5-1 and TRBJ2-1 gives the whole variable domain KAGVTQTPRYLIKTRGQQVTLSCSPISGHRSVSWYQQTPGQGLQFLFEYFSETQRNKGNFPGRFSGRQFSNSRSEMNVSTLELGDSALYLCASSALAGVGAEQFFGPGTRLTVL.

This rearrangement joins TRBV6-5 to TRBJ2-7; TRBD2 agrees at 9 bases. The CDR3 has 14 amino acids. Trimming took 4 bases from V and 7 from J; bases not matched to a gene: 8. Germline V gene sequence: CDR1 MNHEY, CDR2 SVGAGI. The CDR3 reads CASSFRGGAVEQYF. CDR3 bases: TGTGCCAGCAGTTTCCGCGGGGGGGCCGTTGAGCAGTACTTC.

The rearrangement links TRBV28 to TRBJ1-2; a weak D match, TRBD1 (5 bases). Germline loops: CDR1 MDHEN, CDR2 SYDVKM. This CDR3 is built from 16 residues. Trimming left V 7 bases short and J 2 bases short, with 20 bases between. The CDR3 loop is CASTTQGAERNYGYTF. CDR3 DNA: TGTGCCAGCACTACTCAAGGGGCAGAGAGGAACTATGGCTACACCTTC.

The chain has TRBV11-2 and TRBJ1-2; D might be TRBD1 (5 bases). V shed 2 bases and J shed 3 bases, with 10 bases lying between them. CDR3 length equals 14 residues. Germline loops: CDR1 SGHAT, CDR2 FQNNGV. The CDR3 bases are TGTGCCAGCAGCTTAAGGATAGGGGACTATGGCTACACCTTC. This gives the protein CASSLRIGDYGYTF.

The chain recombines TRBV30 with TRBJ2-7; D may be TRBD1 (6 bases). Per the germline V gene, CDR1 is GTSNPN and CDR2 is SVGIG (reference sequence). V lost 4 bases and J lost 2, with 18 bases in between. The CDR3 is made up of 15 amino acids. CDR3 in DNA: TGTGCCTGGACCTCTAACAGGGCCGTTACCTACGAGCAGTACTTC. Protein sequence: CAWTSNRAVTYEQYF.

The rearrangement uses TRBV11-2 and TRBJ2-5; 8 bases are shared with TRBD1. J lost 5 bases, V lost 3 bases, and 5 bases had no gene match. Germline values: CDR1 SGHAT, CDR2 FQNNGV. This CDR3 is built from 14 residues. CDR3 nucleotides: TGTGCCAGCAGCTTTACAGGGGGATGGGAGACCCAGTACTTC. It codes for CASSFTGGWETQYF.

This clone has a single count. This chain uses TRBV6-6 with TRBJ1-5, with 10 bases aligning to TRBD1. The CDR3 covers 16 residues. Germline CDR1 reads MNHNY; CDR2 reads SVGAGI (reference sequence). Trimming cost V 2 bases and J 3 bases; bases outside gene matches: 4. For the CDR3, the DNA is TGTGCCAGCAGTTACCCGGGACAGGGGTCCAATCAGCCCCAGCATTTT. Translation: CASSYPGQGSNQPQHF.

The V call is TRBV7-2, the J call TRBJ2-5, with D possibly matching TRBD2 (5 bases). Trimming left V 5 bases short and J 0 bases short, with 13 bases between. This CDR3 region has 15 residues. Per the germline V gene, CDR1 is SGHTA and CDR2 is FQGNSA. CDR3 DNA sequence: TGTGCCAGCAGCATTCCTAGCTGGTACCAAGAGACCCAGTACTTC. It codes for CASSIPSWYQETQYF.

The chain combines TRBV4-1 with TRBJ2-3, with 11 bases lining up with TRBD1. Germline V lookup: CDR1 MGHRA, CDR2 YSYEKL. The V and J ends lost 6 bases and 3 bases, in that order; junction bases with no gene match: 5. CDR3 length: 15 amino acids. CDR3 in DNA: TGCGCCAGCAGGGACGGACAGGGGGCTACAGATACGCAGTATTTT. Residues: CASRDGQGATDTQYF.

The chain has TRBV6-1 and TRBJ2-2, with a possible D match to TRBD2 (5 bases). CDR1 is MNHNS, CDR2 SASEGT, per germline. V lost 7 bases, J lost 1 base, and 7 bases lay in between. The CDR3 totals 13 residues. The CDR3, as DNA: TGTGCCAGCAAGGCGGGGAACACCGGGGAGCTGTTTTTT. Residues: CASKAGNTGELFF.

The genes are TRBV7-6 and TRBJ2-7, with 10 bases lining up with TRBD2. Trimming at V came to 2 bases and at J to 1 base, leaving 5 bases not matched to a gene. The CDR3 loop spans 16 amino acids. Germline lookup yields CDR1 SGHVS and CDR2 FNYEAQ. The CDR3 DNA is TGTGCCAGCAGCTTAAGCGGGAGGGGCCCTTCCTACGAGCAGTACTTC. The encoded protein is CASSLSGRGPSYEQYF. Combining the CDR3 with reference TRBV7-6 and TRBJ2-7 gives the whole variable domain GAGVSQSPRYKVTKRGQDVALRCDPISGHVSLYWYRQALGQGPEFLTYFNYEAQQDKSGLPNDRFSAERPEGSISTLTIQRTEQRDSAMYRCASSLSGRGPSYEQYFGPGTRLTVT.

The V gene is TRBV5-4, the J gene TRBJ2-7; 10 bases are a match to TRBD2. Germline CDR1 SGHNT, CDR2 YYREEE (reference sequence). The length of the CDR3 is 15 residues. Losses at the gene ends were 4 bases for V and 2 bases for J; bases not matched to a gene: 6. The CDR3 coding sequence is TGTGCCAGCAGCCTTGGGACTAGCGACACCTACGAGCAGTACTTC. Translated: CASSLGTSDTYEQYF.

The sample holds one count of this clone. The genes are TRBV18 and TRBJ2-7, with TRBD1 matching 8 bases. Germline assignment: CDR1 KGHSH and CDR2 LQKENI. The trim removed 6 bases at V and 5 bases at J, leaving 12 bases unmatched. The CDR3 spans 15 residues. In DNA, the CDR3 is TGTGCCAGCTCGCTCAACAGGGGGTCCATGGACGAGCAGTACTTC. This sequence encodes CASSLNRGSMDEQYF.

This chain joins TRBV12-1 and TRBJ2-1; the tabulated D call, TRBD1, remains unverified against the DNA. TRBV12-1 is classified as a pseudogene. The CDR3 sequence is 18 residues long. CDR3 loop: CASSFKDRGPVDYNEQFF. As DNA, the CDR3 is TGTGCCAGCAGCTTTAAGGACAGGGGGCCAGTTGACTACAATGAGCAGTTCTTC.

V gene TRBV30 combines with J gene TRBJ1-6, with TRBD1 matching over 7 bases. Germline V CDR1 and CDR2: GTSNPN, SVGIG (reference sequence). J was trimmed by 1 base and V by 2 bases; bases with no gene match: 23. There are 22 residues in the CDR3. The DNA for the CDR3 is TGTGCCTGGAGTCGAAATATTTTAACAGGGGCCACGGTCAGGTCCTATAATTCACCCCTCCACTTT. Protein: CAWSRNILTGATVRSYNSPLHF.

This chain uses TRBV11-2 with TRBJ2-1, with TRBD2 matching over 9 bases. The CDR3 totals 16 residues. V trimming: 2 bases; J trimming: 7 bases; junction bases outside the gene matches: 9. Germline V lookup: CDR1 SGHAT, CDR2 FQNNGV. The CDR3 region has the DNA TGTGCCAGCAGCTTAAGGCGAGGGACTAGCACTAATGAGCAGTTCTTC. Residues: CASSLRRGTSTNEQFF.

The V gene is TRBV5-4, the J gene TRBJ2-3; D call uncertain. There are 15 residues in the CDR3. CDR1 and CDR2 (germline): SGHNT, YYREEE (reference sequence). The V end lost 3 bases, the J end lost 0 bases, and 11 bases lay between the germline ends. CDR3 protein: CASSSPASSTDTQYF. The CDR3 DNA sequence: TGTGCCAGCAGCTCCCCGGCGTCTAGCACAGATACGCAGTATTTT. The full variable domain, its missing parts supplied by reference TRBV5-4 and TRBJ2-3, is ETGVTQSPTHLIKTRGQQVTLRCSSQSGHNTVSWYQQALGQGPQFIFQYYREEENGRGNFPPRFSGLQFPNYSSELNVNALELDDSALYLCASSSPASSTDTQYFGPGTRLTVL.